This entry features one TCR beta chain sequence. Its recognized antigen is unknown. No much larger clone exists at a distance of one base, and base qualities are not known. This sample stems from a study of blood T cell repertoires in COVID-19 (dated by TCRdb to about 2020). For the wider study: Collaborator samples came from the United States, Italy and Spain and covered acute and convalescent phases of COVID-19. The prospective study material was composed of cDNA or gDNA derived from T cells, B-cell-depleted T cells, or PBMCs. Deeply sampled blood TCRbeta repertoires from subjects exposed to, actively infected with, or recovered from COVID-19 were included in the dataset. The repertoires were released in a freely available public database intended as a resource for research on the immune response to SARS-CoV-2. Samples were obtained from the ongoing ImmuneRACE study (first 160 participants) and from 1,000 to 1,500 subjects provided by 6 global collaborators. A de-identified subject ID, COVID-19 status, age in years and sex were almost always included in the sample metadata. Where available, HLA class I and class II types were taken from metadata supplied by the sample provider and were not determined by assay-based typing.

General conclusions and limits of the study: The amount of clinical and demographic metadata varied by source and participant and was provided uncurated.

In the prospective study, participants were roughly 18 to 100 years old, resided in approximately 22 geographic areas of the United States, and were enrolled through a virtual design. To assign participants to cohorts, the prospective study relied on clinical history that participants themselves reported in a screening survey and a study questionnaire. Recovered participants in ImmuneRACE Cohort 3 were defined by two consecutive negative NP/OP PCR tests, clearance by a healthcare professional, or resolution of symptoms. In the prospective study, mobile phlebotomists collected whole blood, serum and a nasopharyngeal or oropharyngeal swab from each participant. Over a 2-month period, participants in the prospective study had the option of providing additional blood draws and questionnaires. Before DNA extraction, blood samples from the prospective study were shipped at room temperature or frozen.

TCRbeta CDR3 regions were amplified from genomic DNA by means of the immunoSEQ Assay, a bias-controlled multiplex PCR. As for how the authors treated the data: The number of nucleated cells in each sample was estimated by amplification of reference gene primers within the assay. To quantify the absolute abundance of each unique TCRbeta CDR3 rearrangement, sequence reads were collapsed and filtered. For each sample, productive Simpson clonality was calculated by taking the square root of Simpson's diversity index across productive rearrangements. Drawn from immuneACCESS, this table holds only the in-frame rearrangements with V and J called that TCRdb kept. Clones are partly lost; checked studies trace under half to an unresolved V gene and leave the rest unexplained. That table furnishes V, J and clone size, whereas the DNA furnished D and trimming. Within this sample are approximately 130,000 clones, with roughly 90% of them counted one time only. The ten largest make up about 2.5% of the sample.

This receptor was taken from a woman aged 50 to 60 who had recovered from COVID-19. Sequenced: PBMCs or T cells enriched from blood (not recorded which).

The CDR3 region has the sequence CASSGQGSRNIQYF. In nucleotides, the sequence is TGTGCCAGCAGCGGTCAGGGGTCTAGAAACATTCAGTACTTC. The sequence links TRBV6-5 to TRBJ2-4; a tentative D call is TRBD1 (6 bases match). The germline V gene yields MNHEY for CDR1 and SVGAGI for CDR2. The CDR3, from cysteine to phenylalanine, totals 14 residues. Left in the record is the CDR3 DNA by itself, 42 bases read in frame from the first base. Cut back by 6 bases and 6 bases, the V and J ends lie 15 bases apart.